The 32 T cell receptor beta chains below all came from one sample that was sequenced in a study of T cell responses to AZD1222 COVID-19 vaccine. Data came from immunoSEQ multiplex PCR; TCRdb stores just in-frame clones and leaves some out. The profile shows about 75,000 clones, more than 75% of them singletons. Source: peripheral blood, taken 28 days after the second AZD1222 dose. The receptors were sampled from an adult who received the AZD1222 COVID-19 vaccine.

The chain uses TRBV20-1 and TRBJ2-1; D is ambiguous. Deletions cut 3 bases from V and 8 bases from J, with 8 bases between. The CDR3 is 11 residues long. Germline CDR1 is DFQATT and CDR2 is SNEGSKA (reference sequence). CDR3 region: CSASLSYEQFF. The CDR3, as DNA: TGCAGTGCTAGCCTCTCCTATGAGCAGTTCTTC.

The rearrangement links TRBV10-3 to TRBJ1-6, with D unclear. V lost 2 bases, J lost 10 bases, and 12 bases lay in between. CDR1 and CDR2 (germline): ENHRY, SYGVKD. The CDR3 is 14 residues long. CDR3 bases: TGTGCCATCAGTGAGGAAGGGTTGAGGTCACCCCTCCACTTT. It codes for CAISEEGLRSPLHF.

In nucleotides, the CDR3 is TGTGCCAGCAGCCCCAGGAATGGCTACGAGCAGTACTTC. Amino acids: CASSPRNGYEQYF. V gene TRBV7-2 combines with J gene TRBJ2-7; D remains unclear. Germline V gene data show CDR1 as SGHTA and CDR2 as FQGNSA. CDR3 length equals 13 residues. V gave up 5 bases and J gave up 3 bases, with 11 bases separating them.

The V and J genes are TRBV2 and TRBJ2-1; 8 bases match TRBD1. The germline V gene encodes CDR1 SNHLY and CDR2 FYNNEI. J lost 7 bases, V lost 6 bases, and 11 bases had no gene match. The CDR3 has 15 amino acids. The CDR3 DNA reads TGTGCCAGCAGGGGGCCAGGACAGGGTCTAAATGAGCAGTTCTTC. Protein product: CASRGPGQGLNEQFF.

V usage is TRBV9 and J usage is TRBJ1-3, with 7 bases lining up with TRBD1. This CDR3 is 14 amino acids long. CDR1 is SGDLS, CDR2 YYNGEE, per germline. V lost 3 bases, J lost 4 bases, and 4 bases stayed unmatched. In nucleotides, the CDR3 is TGTGCCAGCAGCGGGACAGGATCGGGAAACACCATATATTTT. Its translation is CASSGTGSGNTIYF. Combining the CDR3 with reference TRBV9 and TRBJ1-3 gives the whole variable domain DSGVTQTPKHLITATGQRVTLRCSPRSGDLSVYWYQQSLDQGLQFLIQYYNGEERAKGNILERFSAQQFPDLHSELNLSSLELGDSALYFCASSGTGSGNTIYFGEGSWLTVV.

The V call is TRBV30, the J call TRBJ2-5; D might be TRBD1 (6 bases). The CDR3 is 13 residues long. Looked up from germline, CDR1 is GTSNPN and CDR2 is SVGIG (reference sequence). Trimming cost V 7 bases and J 5 bases, with 17 bases left between them. CDR3 sequence: CASSPGAGETQYF. In nucleotides, the CDR3 is TGTGCCTCCTCCCCAGGGGCCGGGGAGACCCAGTACTTC.

This clone was seen once. The J gene is TRBJ2-3, the V gene TRBV4-3; TRBD2 aligns across 7 bases. This CDR3 spans 16 amino acids. Germline assignment: CDR1 LGHNA and CDR2 YSLEER. Germline trimming cut 1 base from V and 1 base from J; bases unmatched to any gene: 5. CDR3: CASSQVPSGGTDTQYF. DNA for the CDR3: TGCGCCAGCAGCCAAGTTCCGAGCGGGGGCACAGATACGCAGTATTTT.

Worth noting for this clone: A junction end diverges from the germline sequence, so it may reflect a read error. V is TRBV2 and J is TRBJ2-3; either TRBD1 or TRBD2 may fit D (6 bases each). This CDR3 is built from 16 residues. The germline gives CDR1 SNHLY, CDR2 FYNNEI. The DNA for the CDR3 is TGTGCCAGCACTGAATTCGAGGGGGGATCCACAGATACGCAGTATTTT. Translating gives CASTEFEGGSTDTQYF. The variable domain in full, completed from reference TRBV2 and TRBJ2-3, reads EPEVTQTPSHQVTQMGQEVILRCVPISNHLYFYWYRQILGQKVEFLVSFYNNEISEKSEIFDDQFSVERPDGSNFTLKIRSTKLEDSAMYFCASTEFEGGSTDTQYFGPGTRLTVL.

The chain has TRBV23-1 and TRBJ1-2; D uncertain. TRBV23-1 is noted as an ORF with a role that remains uncertain. The CDR3 runs 17 residues. Trimming left V 0 bases short and J 4 bases short, with 18 bases between. In DNA, the CDR3 is TGCGCCAGCAGTCAATCGGCGGTCCCCACCGTCCGCTATGGCTACACCTTC. Its translation is CASSQSAVPTVRYGYTF.

The chain uses TRBV29-1 and TRBJ2-1; perhaps TRBD2 as D (5 bases). The CDR3 has 13 amino acids. With 6 bases removed from V and 7 bases from J, the gap between germline ends came to 16 bases. CDR1 SQVTM and CDR2 ANQGSEA come from the germline V gene. CDR3: CSVGRLGMNEQFF. CDR3 DNA: TGCAGCGTAGGGAGACTCGGGATGAATGAGCAGTTCTTC.

This chain uses TRBV5-4 with TRBJ2-1, with D perhaps TRBD1 or TRBD2 (6 bases each). Looked up from germline, CDR1 is SGHNT and CDR2 is YYREEE (reference sequence). The CDR3 is made up of 15 amino acids. V was shortened by 4 bases and J by 8 bases, with 19 bases between the two germline ends. The CDR3 nucleotides are TGTGCCAGCAGCCCCGGACGGGGGCGAGGGGATGAGCAGTTCTTC. This encodes CASSPGRGRGDEQFF.

This chain links TRBV5-4 with TRBJ2-1; 12 bases line up with TRBD2. The CDR3 is 14 amino acids. V lost 4 bases and J lost 7; bases outside the gene matches: 3. CDR1 and CDR2 from the germline V gene are SGHNT and YYREEE (reference sequence). The CDR3 coding sequence is TGTGCCAGCAGCCCGGGGACTAGCGGGAATGAGCAGTTCTTC. Amino acids: CASSPGTSGNEQFF.

This clone was found once. The J gene is TRBJ2-1, the V gene TRBV6-4; D may match TRBD1 or TRBD2 (6 bases each). The V and J ends lost 4 bases and 7 bases respectively, with 17 bases between them. Germline CDR1 MRHNA, CDR2 SNTAGT. The CDR3 runs to 15 residues. The CDR3 DNA follows: TGTGCCAGCAGTGTCCGGTCGGGGGCCGTAAATGAGCAGTTCTTC. Translated, it gives CASSVRSGAVNEQFF.

This clone was seen once. The chain combines TRBV10-3 with TRBJ2-7, with 7 bases lining up with TRBD1. CDR3 length: 13 amino acids. Trimming removed 1 base from V and 5 bases from J; junction bases left unmatched: 2. Germline V gene data show CDR1 as ENHRY and CDR2 as SYGVKD. The CDR3 region is CAISEYRGDEQYF. The CDR3 nucleotides are TGTGCCATCAGTGAGTACAGGGGTGACGAGCAGTACTTC.

The table lists this clone with a count of one. V and J are TRBV19 and TRBJ1-1, with D perhaps TRBD1 (5 bases). Germline V CDR1 and CDR2: LNHDA, SQIVND (reference sequence). CDR3 length: 14 amino acids. CDR3 sequence: CAASMSGGNTEAFF. The CDR3 DNA reads as TGTGCAGCCTCGATGTCCGGGGGGAACACTGAAGCTTTCTTT.

The chain recombines TRBV7-2 with TRBJ2-2; D possibly corresponds to TRBD1 (6 bases). This CDR3 is built from 15 residues. CDR1 and CDR2 (germline): SGHTA, FQGNSA. The V and J ends lost 0 bases and 5 bases respectively, with 10 bases between them. CDR3 nucleotide sequence: TGTGCCAGCAGCTTAGCCAGGGGTGGGACCGGGGAGCTGTTTTTT. As protein: CASSLARGGTGELFF.

The DNA for the CDR3 is TGCGCCAGCAGCCTCGGACCAGGCGCAGATACGCAGTATTTT. Protein: CASSLGPGADTQYF. The J gene is TRBJ2-3, the V gene TRBV4-3; D remains unclear. CDR1 LGHNA and CDR2 YSLEER come from the germline V gene. The CDR3 extends over 14 amino acids. V was shortened by 4 bases and J by 4 bases, with 12 bases between the two germline ends.

The rearrangement uses TRBV6-2 or TRBV6-3 and TRBJ2-3, with D tentatively TRBD1 (6 bases). This CDR3 comprises 14 residues. The germline CDR1 and CDR2 sequences are MNHEY and SVGEGT. Trimming left V 2 bases short and J 2 bases short, with 8 bases between. CDR3 coding DNA: TGTGCCAGCAGTTACAGGGACAACACAGATACGCAGTATTTT. Encoded protein: CASSYRDNTDTQYF.

This chain uses TRBV6-6 with TRBJ1-6; the D gene is possibly TRBD1 (6 bases). CDR1 and CDR2 (germline): MNHNY, SVGAGI (reference sequence). CDR3 length: 15 residues. V gave up 0 bases and J gave up 10 bases, with 13 bases separating them. CDR3 in amino acids: CASSYSPGGASPLHF. Written as DNA, the CDR3 is TGTGCCAGCAGTTACTCCCCCGGGGGCGCGTCACCCCTCCACTTT.

The CDR3 protein is CASSPPGSGNTIYF. In DNA, the CDR3 is TGTGCCAGCAGTCCACCGGGTTCTGGAAACACCATATATTTT. The V and J genes are TRBV5-5 and TRBJ1-3; no clear D. CDR3 length: 14 amino acids. The germline V gene has CDR1 SGHKS and CDR2 YYEKEE (reference sequence). Trimming removed 5 bases from V and 1 base from J, with 10 bases in between.

The chain uses TRBV4-1 and TRBJ2-2, with D uncertain. Looked up from germline, CDR1 is MGHRA and CDR2 is YSYEKL. This CDR3 is built from 14 residues. Trimming stripped 1 base from V and 7 bases from J, with 10 bases between. CDR3 bases: TGCGCCAGCAGCCAAGGACGGGTTATCGGGGAGCTGTTTTTT. It yields the protein CASSQGRVIGELFF.

This chain uses TRBV4-2 with TRBJ1-4; D call uncertain. The CDR3 is made up of 14 amino acids. V dropped 4 bases and J dropped 5 bases, with 11 bases sitting between them. Germline loops: CDR1 LGHNA, CDR2 YNFKEQ. CDR3 bases: TGTGCCAGCAGCCGCCCCCAAGACAATGAAAAACTGTTTTTT. As protein: CASSRPQDNEKLFF.

The chain employs TRBV10-3 and TRBJ1-3, with 10 bases fitting TRBD1. From germline, CDR1 is ENHRY and CDR2 SYGVKD. J gave up 4 bases and V 6 bases, and 18 bases lay outside the gene matches. CDR3 size: 19 residues. CDR3 sequence (DNA): TGTGCCATCAGCAGTCCGACAGGGGGCGTTCTTCAATCGGGAAACACCATATATTTT. Amino acids: CAISSPTGGVLQSGNTIYF.

The CDR3 here is CASSSPFTGSTDTQYF. The CDR3 DNA sequence: TGTGCCAGTAGCTCACCTTTTACGGGTAGCACAGATACGCAGTATTTT. V is TRBV19 and J is TRBJ2-3; D is ambiguous. Germline loops: CDR1 LNHDA, CDR2 SQIVND (reference sequence). This CDR3 comprises 16 residues. V was trimmed by 6 bases and J by 0 bases, leaving 16 bases between them. The full variable domain, rest sourced from reference TRBV19 and TRBJ2-3, is DGGITQSPKYLFRKEGQNVTLSCEQNLNHDAMYWYRQDPGQGLRLIYYSQIVNDFQKGDIAEGYSVSREKKESFPLTVTSAQKNPTAFYLCASSSPFTGSTDTQYFGPGTRLTVL.

The chain has TRBV27 and TRBJ2-7, with TRBD2 as a possible D gene (7 bases). CDR3 length: 14 residues. Deletions cut 4 bases from V and 3 bases from J, with 13 bases between. Germline values: CDR1 MNHEY, CDR2 SMNVEV (reference sequence). The CDR3: CASSWGGAFYEQYF. The CDR3 coding sequence is TGTGCCAGCAGTTGGGGGGGCGCATTCTACGAGCAGTACTTC.

V and J are TRBV9 and TRBJ1-1, with D perhaps matching TRBD1 (6 bases). Germline lookup yields CDR1 SGDLS and CDR2 YYNGEE. This CDR3 has 13 amino acids. The V end lost 4 bases, the J end lost 3 bases, and 10 bases lay between the germline ends. The CDR3 nucleotides are TGTGCCAGCAGCACAGGGCTCCACACTGAAGCTTTCTTT. Translated: CASSTGLHTEAFF.

This chain's CDR3 is CASSSPKGAFGYTF. Here the CDR3 DNA reads TGTGCCAGCAGCTCCCCTAAGGGGGCATTTGGCTACACCTTC. The V gene is TRBV11-2, the J gene TRBJ1-2; 7 nucleotides agree with TRBD1. V lost 4 bases and J lost 7; bases outside the gene matches: 9. The length of the CDR3 is 14 residues. The germline gives CDR1 SGHAT, CDR2 FQNNGV. Filled out from reference TRBV11-2 and TRBJ1-2, the complete variable domain reads EAGVAQSPRYKIIEKRQSVAFWCNPISGHATLYWYQQILGQGPKLLIQFQNNGVVDDSQLPKDRFSAERLKGVDSTLKIQPAKLEDSAVYLCASSSPKGAFGYTFGSGTRLTVV.

This chain connects TRBV7-2 to TRBJ2-7, with 13 nucleotides matching TRBD2. The ends lost 4 bases at V and 0 bases at J; junction bases unmatched: 12. The germline CDR1 and CDR2 sequences are SGHTA and FQGNSA. This CDR3 contains 19 residues. This CDR3 is CASSSRTSGGFRGSYEQYF. Here the CDR3 DNA reads TGTGCCAGCAGCTCAAGGACTAGCGGGGGATTTAGGGGCTCCTACGAGCAGTACTTC.

This chain joins TRBV29-1 and TRBJ2-5; 8 bases are shared with TRBD2. There are 13 residues in the CDR3. V lost 6 bases and J lost 9; bases outside the gene matches: 12. Germline values: CDR1 SQVTM, CDR2 ANQGSEA. CDR3: CSVTEAGGSAQYF. The CDR3 DNA follows: TGCAGCGTGACAGAGGCGGGAGGATCGGCCCAGTACTTC.

The chain links TRBV6-5 to TRBJ1-5; TRBD1 might be the D (6 bases). This CDR3 is built from 13 residues. Trimming shortened V by 5 bases and J by 8 bases, and 13 bases separated the two germline ends. The germline V gene encodes CDR1 MNHEY and CDR2 SVGAGI. CDR3 bases: TGTGCCAGCAGTCCAACAGGGATGAAGCCCCAGCATTTT. The encoded protein is CASSPTGMKPQHF.

This sequence joins TRBV7-2 and TRBJ2-7; 7 bases align to TRBD1. The CDR3 length is 14 residues. Unmatched junction bases numbered 5, after V lost 3 bases and J lost 3 bases. Germline V gene sequence: CDR1 SGHTA, CDR2 FQGNSA. The CDR3 DNA follows: TGTGCCAGCAGCTTCGGGACAGTTAGCTACGAGCAGTACTTC. This codes for CASSFGTVSYEQYF. Full variable domain (remainder filled in from reference TRBV7-2 and TRBJ2-7): GAGVSQSPSNKVTEKGKDVELRCDPISGHTALYWYRQSLGQGLEFLIYFQGNSAPDKSGLPSDRFSAERTGGSVSTLTIQRTQQEDSAVYLCASSFGTVSYEQYFGPGTRLTVT.

This clone was seen a single time. This chain links TRBV12-5 with TRBJ1-5; TRBD1 might be the D (6 bases). V lost 9 bases and J lost 0, with 24 bases in between. Germline V gene sequence: CDR1 LGHNT, CDR2 FRNRAP. There are 18 residues in the CDR3. The CDR3: CARGVKPGTFNSNQPQHF. CDR3 nucleotide sequence: TGTGCTAGGGGGGTAAAACCCGGGACATTTAATAGCAATCAGCCCCAGCATTTT.